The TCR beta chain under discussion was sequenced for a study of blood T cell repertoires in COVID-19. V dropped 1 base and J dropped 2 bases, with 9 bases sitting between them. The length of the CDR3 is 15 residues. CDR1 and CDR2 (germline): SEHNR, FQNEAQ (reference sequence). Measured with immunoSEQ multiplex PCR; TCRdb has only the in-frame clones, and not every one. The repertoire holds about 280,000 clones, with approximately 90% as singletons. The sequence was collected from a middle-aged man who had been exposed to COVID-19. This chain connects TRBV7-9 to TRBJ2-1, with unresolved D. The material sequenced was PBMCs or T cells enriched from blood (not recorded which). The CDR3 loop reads CASSLVTVTYNEQFF. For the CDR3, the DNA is TGTGCCAGCAGCTTAGTGACTGTGACCTACAATGAGCAGTTCTTC.